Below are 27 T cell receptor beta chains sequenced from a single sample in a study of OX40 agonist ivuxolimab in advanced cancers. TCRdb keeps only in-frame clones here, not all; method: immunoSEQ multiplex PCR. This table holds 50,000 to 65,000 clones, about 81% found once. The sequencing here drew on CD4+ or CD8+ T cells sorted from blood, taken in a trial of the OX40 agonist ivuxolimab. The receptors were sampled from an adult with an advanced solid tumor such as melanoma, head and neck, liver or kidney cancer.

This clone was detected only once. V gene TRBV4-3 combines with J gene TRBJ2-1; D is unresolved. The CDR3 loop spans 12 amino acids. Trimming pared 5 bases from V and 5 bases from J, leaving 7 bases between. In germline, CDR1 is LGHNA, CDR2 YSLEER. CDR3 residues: CASSFSDNEQFF. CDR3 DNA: TGCGCCAGCAGCTTCTCGGACAATGAGCAGTTCTTC.

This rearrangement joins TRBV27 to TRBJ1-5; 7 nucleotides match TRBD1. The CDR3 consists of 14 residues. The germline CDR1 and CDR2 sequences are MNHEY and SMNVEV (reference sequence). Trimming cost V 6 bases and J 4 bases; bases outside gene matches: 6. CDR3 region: CASSSDRMNQPQHF. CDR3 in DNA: TGTGCCAGCAGCTCGGACAGGATGAATCAGCCCCAGCATTTT.

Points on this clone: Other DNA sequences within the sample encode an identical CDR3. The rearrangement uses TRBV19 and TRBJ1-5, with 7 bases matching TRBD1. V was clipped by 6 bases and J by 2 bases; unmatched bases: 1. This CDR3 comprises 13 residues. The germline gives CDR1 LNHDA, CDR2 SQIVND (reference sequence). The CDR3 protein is CASSGTGNQPQHF. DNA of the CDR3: TGTGCCAGTAGCGGGACAGGCAATCAGCCCCAGCATTTT.

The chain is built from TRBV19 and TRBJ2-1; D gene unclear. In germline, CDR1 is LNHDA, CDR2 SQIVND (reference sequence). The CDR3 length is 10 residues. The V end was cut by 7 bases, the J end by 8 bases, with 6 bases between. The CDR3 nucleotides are TGTGCCAGTAAATCGGATGAGCAGTTCTTC. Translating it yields CASKSDEQFF.

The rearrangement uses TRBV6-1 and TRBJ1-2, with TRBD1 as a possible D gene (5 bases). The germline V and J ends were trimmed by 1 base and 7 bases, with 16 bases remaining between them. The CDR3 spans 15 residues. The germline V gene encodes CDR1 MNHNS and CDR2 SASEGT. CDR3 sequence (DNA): TGTGCCAGCAGTGAAGTTTTTGGGCAGGGATTTGGCTACACCTTC. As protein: CASSEVFGQGFGYTF.

CDR3 protein: CASSPRQGAVVTGELFF. The CDR3 coding sequence is TGCGCCAGCAGCCCTCGACAGGGGGCAGTTGTCACCGGGGAGCTGTTTTTT. The J gene is TRBJ2-2, the V gene TRBV5-1; TRBD1 matches at 10 bases. V lost 4 bases and J lost 4; bases outside the gene matches: 10. The CDR3 runs to 17 residues. Germline CDR1 SGHRS, CDR2 YFSETQ.

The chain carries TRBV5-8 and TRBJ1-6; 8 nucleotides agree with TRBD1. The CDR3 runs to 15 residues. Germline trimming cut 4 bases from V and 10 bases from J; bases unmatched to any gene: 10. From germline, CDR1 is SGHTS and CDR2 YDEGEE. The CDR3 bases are TGTGCCAGCAGCCTAGCAGGGGGCTCAGGGTCACCCCTCCACTTT. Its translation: CASSLAGGSGSPLHF.

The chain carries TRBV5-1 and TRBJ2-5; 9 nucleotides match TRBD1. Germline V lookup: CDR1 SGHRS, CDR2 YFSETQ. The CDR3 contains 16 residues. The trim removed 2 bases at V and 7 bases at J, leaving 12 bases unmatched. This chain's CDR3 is CASSFPRDRVTGTQYF. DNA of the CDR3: TGCGCCAGCAGCTTCCCCAGGGACAGGGTAACAGGGACCCAGTACTTC.

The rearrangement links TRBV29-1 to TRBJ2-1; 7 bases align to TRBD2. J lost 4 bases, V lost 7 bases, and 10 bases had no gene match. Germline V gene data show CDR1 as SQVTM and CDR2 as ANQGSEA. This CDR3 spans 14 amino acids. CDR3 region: CSGVGTTRYNEQFF. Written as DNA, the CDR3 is TGCAGCGGTGTAGGGACTACGCGATACAATGAGCAGTTCTTC.

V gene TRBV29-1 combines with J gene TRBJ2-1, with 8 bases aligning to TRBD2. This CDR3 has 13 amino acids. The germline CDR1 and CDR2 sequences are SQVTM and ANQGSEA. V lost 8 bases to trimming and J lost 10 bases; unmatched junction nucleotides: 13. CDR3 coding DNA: TGCAGCTCTACAACTAGCGGCGCAGAAGAGCAGTTCTTC. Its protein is CSSTTSGAEEQFF.

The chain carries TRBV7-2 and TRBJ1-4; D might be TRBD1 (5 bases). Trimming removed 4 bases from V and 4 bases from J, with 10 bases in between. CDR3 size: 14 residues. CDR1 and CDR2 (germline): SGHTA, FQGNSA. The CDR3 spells CASSSDSYNEKLFF. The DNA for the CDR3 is TGTGCCAGCAGCTCCGACAGCTATAATGAAAAACTGTTTTTT.

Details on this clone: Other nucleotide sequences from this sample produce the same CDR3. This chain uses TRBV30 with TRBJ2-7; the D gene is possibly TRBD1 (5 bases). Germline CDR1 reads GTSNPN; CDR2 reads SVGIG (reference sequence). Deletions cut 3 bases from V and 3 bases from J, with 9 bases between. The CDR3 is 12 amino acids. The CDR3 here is CAWSREVYEQYF. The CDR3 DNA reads TGTGCCTGGAGCAGGGAAGTCTACGAGCAGTACTTC.

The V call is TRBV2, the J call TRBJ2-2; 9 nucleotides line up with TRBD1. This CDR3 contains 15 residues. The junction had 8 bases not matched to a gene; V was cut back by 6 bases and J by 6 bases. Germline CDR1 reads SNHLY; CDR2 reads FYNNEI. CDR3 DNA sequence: TGTGCCAGCAGCCTGGGACAGGGCTCGTCCGGGGAGCTGTTTTTT. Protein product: CASSLGQGSSGELFF.

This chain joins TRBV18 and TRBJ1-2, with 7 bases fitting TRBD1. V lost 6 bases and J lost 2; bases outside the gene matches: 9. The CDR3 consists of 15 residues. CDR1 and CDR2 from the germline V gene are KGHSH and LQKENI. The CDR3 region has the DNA TGTGCCAGCTCCCCAGGAGCAGGGGGGAACTATGGCTACACCTTC. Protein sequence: CASSPGAGGNYGYTF.

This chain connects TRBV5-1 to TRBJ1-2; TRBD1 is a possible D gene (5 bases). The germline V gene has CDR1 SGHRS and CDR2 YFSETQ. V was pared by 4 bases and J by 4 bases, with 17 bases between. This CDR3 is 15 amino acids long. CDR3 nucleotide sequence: TGCGCCAGCAGCGATTGGTCAACCCAGGGCTATGGCTACACCTTC. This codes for CASSDWSTQGYGYTF.

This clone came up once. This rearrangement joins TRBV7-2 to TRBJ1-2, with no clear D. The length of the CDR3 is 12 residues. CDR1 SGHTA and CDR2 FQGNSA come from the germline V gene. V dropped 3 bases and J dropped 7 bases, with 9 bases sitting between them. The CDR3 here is CASSFSSSGYTF. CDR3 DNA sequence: TGTGCCAGCAGCTTTAGTAGTTCTGGCTACACCTTC. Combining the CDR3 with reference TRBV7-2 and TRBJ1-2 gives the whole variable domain GAGVSQSPSNKVTEKGKDVELRCDPISGHTALYWYRQSLGQGLEFLIYFQGNSAPDKSGLPSDRFSAERTGGSVSTLTIQRTQQEDSAVYLCASSFSSSGYTFGSGTRLTVV.

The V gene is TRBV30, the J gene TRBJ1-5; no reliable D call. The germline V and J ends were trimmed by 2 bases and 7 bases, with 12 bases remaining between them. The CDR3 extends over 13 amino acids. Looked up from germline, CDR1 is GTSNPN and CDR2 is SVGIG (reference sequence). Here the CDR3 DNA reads TGTGCCTGGAGTCACGGGGTGGGACAGCCCCAGCATTTT. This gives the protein CAWSHGVGQPQHF.

The CDR3 DNA reads as TGTGCCAGCCGCCCTCGGGCAGCTCATTCCTACGAGCAGTACTTC. Translated: CASRPRAAHSYEQYF. This chain joins TRBV2 and TRBJ2-7; D call uncertain. The V and J ends lost 8 bases and 1 base respectively, with 18 bases between them. Germline V gives CDR1 SNHLY, CDR2 FYNNEI. The CDR3 has 15 amino acids.

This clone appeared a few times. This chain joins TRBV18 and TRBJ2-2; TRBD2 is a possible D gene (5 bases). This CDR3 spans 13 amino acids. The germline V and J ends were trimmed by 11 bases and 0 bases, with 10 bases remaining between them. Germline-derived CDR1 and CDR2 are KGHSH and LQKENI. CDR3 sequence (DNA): TGTGCCGCGAGGGCCTCGAACACCGGGGAGCTGTTTTTT. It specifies CAARASNTGELFF.

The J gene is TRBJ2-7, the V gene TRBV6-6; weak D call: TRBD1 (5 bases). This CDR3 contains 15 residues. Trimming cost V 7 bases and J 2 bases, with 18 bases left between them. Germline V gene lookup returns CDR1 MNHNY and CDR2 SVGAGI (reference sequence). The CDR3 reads CASTPTPGYPYEQYF. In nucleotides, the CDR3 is TGTGCCAGCACCCCTACCCCAGGGTACCCCTACGAGCAGTACTTC.

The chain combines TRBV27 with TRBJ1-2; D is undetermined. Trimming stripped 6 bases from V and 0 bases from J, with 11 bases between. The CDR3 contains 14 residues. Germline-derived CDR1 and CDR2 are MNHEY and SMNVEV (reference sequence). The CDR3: CASRSRASNYGYTF. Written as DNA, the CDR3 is TGTGCCAGCAGATCCCGGGCATCTAACTATGGCTACACCTTC.

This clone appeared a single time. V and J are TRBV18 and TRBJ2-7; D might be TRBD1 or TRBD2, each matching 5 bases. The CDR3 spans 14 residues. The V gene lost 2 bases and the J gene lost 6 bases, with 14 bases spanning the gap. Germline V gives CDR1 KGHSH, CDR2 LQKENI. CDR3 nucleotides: TGTGCCAGCTCACCAACGGGGACCACCCGCGAGCAGTACTTC. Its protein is CASSPTGTTREQYF.

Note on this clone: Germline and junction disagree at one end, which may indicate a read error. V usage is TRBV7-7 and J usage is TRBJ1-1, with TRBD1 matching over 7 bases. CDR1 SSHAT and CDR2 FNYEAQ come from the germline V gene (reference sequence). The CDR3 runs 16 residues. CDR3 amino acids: CASSSQGVTGYTEAFF. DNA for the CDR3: TGTGCTAGCAGTTCCCAGGGCGTGACAGGGTACACTGAAGCTTTCTTT. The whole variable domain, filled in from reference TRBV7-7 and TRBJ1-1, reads GAGVSQSPRYKVTKRGQDVTLRCDPISSHATLYWYQQALGQGPEFLTYFNYEAQPDKSGLPSDRFSAERPEGSISTLTIQRTEQRDSAMYRCASSSQGVTGYTEAFFGQGTRLTVV.

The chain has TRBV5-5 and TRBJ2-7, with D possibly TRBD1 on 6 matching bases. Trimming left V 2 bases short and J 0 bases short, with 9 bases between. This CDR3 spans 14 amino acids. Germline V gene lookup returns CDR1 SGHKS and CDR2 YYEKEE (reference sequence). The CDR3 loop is CASSFSDSSYEQYF. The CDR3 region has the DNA TGTGCCAGCAGCTTTTCGGACAGCTCCTACGAGCAGTACTTC.

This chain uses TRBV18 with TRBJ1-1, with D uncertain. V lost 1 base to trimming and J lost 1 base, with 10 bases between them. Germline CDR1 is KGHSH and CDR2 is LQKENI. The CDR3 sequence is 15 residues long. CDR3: CASSPQGTANTEAFF. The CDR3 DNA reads TGTGCCAGCTCACCACAGGGAACAGCGAACACTGAAGCTTTCTTT.

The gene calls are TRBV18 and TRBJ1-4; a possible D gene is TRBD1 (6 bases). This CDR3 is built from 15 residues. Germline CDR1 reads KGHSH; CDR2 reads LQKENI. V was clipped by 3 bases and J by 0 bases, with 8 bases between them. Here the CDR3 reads CASSPTGATNEKLFF. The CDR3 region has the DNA TGTGCCAGCTCACCGACAGGAGCAACTAATGAAAAACTGTTTTTT.

The CDR3 nucleotides read TGTGCCTGGACGGCGGAATACTCTGGAAACACCATATATTTT. As protein: CAWTAEYSGNTIYF. V gene TRBV30 combines with J gene TRBJ1-3; no definite D call. The V end lost 4 bases, the J end lost 0 bases, and 10 bases lay between the germline ends. Germline CDR1 reads GTSNPN; CDR2 reads SVGIG (reference sequence). The CDR3 is made up of 14 amino acids.